The rows below give T cell receptor beta chains drawn from one sample of a study of ipilimumab plus nivolumab after autologous stem cell transplantation. The data were produced by immunoSEQ multiplex PCR, yet TCRdb's version contains in-frame clones alone and is incomplete. Of about 21,000 clones in the sample, 70% to 85% are singletons; the top ten hold about 18%. Here the sequenced sample was PBMCs, taken in a trial of ipilimumab plus nivolumab as post-transplant consolidation. The origin of the receptors is a male donor with diffuse large B-cell lymphoma. Each CDR3 is given with its conserved first and last residue. The D gene is left open where the match is weak. Only part of the rows carry a size: once, few, many, or a class if the clone is expanded.

J gene,V gene,clone size,D gene,CDR3 protein,CDR3 DNA
TRBJ2-1,TRBV4-2,NA,TRBD2,CASSAGTTSGGAGNEQFF,TGTGCCAGCAGCGCAGGGACAACGAGCGGGGGGGCGGGTAATGAGCAGTTCTTC
TRBJ1-5,TRBV5-6,NA,NA,CASSQSDRLDQPQHF,TGTGCCAGCAGCCAAAGCGACAGGTTGGATCAGCCCCAGCATTTT
TRBJ1-5,TRBV5-6,NA,NA,CASSSGRRYSNQPQHF,TGTGCCAGCAGCTCGGGCAGACGGTATAGCAATCAGCCCCAGCATTTT
TRBJ1-4,TRBV5-4,NA,NA,CASSRKEDGGRTKLFF,TGTGCCAGCAGCCGAAAGGAAGACGGGGGTCGAACAAAACTGTTTTTT
TRBJ2-7,TRBV30,NA,TRBD2,CASSPGLVPYEQYF,TGTGCCTCCTCCCCGGGACTAGTCCCTTACGAGCAGTACTTC
TRBJ1-1,TRBV11-2,NA,TRBD1,CASSPFLDRGPTEAFF,TGTGCCAGCAGCCCATTCCTTGACAGGGGGCCAACTGAAGCTTTCTTT
TRBJ1-1,TRBV7-3,NA,NA,CASSRDSLNTEAFF,TGTGCCAGCAGCCGAGACAGCTTGAACACTGAAGCTTTCTTT
TRBJ2-5,TRBV29-1,NA,TRBD2,CSVEVAGGGETQYF,TGCAGCGTTGAGGTAGCGGGGGGCGGAGAGACCCAGTACTTC
TRBJ2-5,TRBV5-4,NA,NA,CASSSLGEQETQYF,TGTGCCAGCAGCTCCTTAGGGGAACAAGAGACCCAGTACTTC
TRBJ1-5,TRBV5-8,NA,TRBD1,CASSPGTGQNQPQHF,TGTGCCAGCAGCCCGGGGACAGGGCAGAATCAGCCCCAGCATTTT
TRBJ1-1,TRBV29-1,NA,TRBD1,CSVEVQGRSGEAFF,TGCAGCGTTGAAGTACAGGGGCGGAGTGGTGAAGCTTTCTTT
TRBJ1-5,TRBV27,NA,NA,CASSFGGWQPQHF,TGTGCCAGCAGTTTCGGTGGGTGGCAGCCCCAGCATTTT
TRBJ1-5,TRBV27,once,TRBD1,CASSLGTGRSNQPQHF,TGTGCCAGCAGTTTAGGGACAGGGAGAAGCAATCAGCCCCAGCATTTT
TRBJ1-5,TRBV4-2,few,NA,CASSQVYGNNQPQHF,TGTGCCAGCAGCCAAGTGTACGGGAACAATCAGCCCCAGCATTTT
TRBJ2-3,TRBV7-9,NA,NA,CASSPPGSTDTQYF,TGTGCCAGTAGTCCTCCGGGGAGCACAGATACGCAGTATTTT
TRBJ1-4,TRBV28,NA,NA,CASSLAPRGASNEKLFF,TGTGCCAGCAGTTTGGCGCCACGGGGGGCCAGTAATGAAAAACTGTTTTTT
TRBJ2-7,TRBV29-1,NA,TRBD2,CSALLAGVYEQYF,TGCAGCGCCCTACTAGCGGGGGTGTACGAGCAGTACTTC
TRBJ1-4,TRBV5-4,NA,TRBD1,CASSGRDRGLLGTNEKLFF,TGTGCCAGCAGCGGCCGGGACAGGGGCCTCCTGGGGACTAATGAAAAACTGTTTTTT
TRBJ2-2,TRBV11-3,NA,NA,CASSLSFLGTANTGELFF,TGTGCCAGCAGCCTGAGTTTCCTAGGGACTGCCAACACCGGGGAGCTGTTTTTT
TRBJ1-2,TRBV28,NA,NA,CASSLSPGVRGYTF,TGTGCCAGCAGTTTATCCCCAGGGGTTCGTGGCTACACCTTC
TRBJ1-4,TRBV28,NA,NA,CASSLGAHWEKLFF,TGTGCCAGCAGTTTGGGGGCCCATTGGGAAAAACTGTTTTTT
TRBJ1-6,TRBV28,NA,NA,CASSRRSYNSPLHF,TGTGCCAGCAGCAGACGCTCCTATAATTCACCCCTCCACTTT
TRBJ2-7,TRBV6-6,NA,NA,CATFGQGSSYEQYF,TGTGCCACCTTCGGGCAGGGCAGCTCCTACGAGCAGTACTTC
TRBJ2-1,TRBV7-2,NA,NA,CASRRNRLGQGLNEQFF,TGTGCCAGCAGGCGGAACAGGTTGGGTCAAGGTTTGAATGAGCAGTTCTTC
TRBJ2-1,TRBV28,NA,TRBD2,CASSLWVAGGHNEQFF,TGTGCCAGCAGTTTATGGGTCGCGGGGGGTCATAATGAGCAGTTCTTC
TRBJ1-1,TRBV30,NA,NA,CASRGVKDEAFF,TGTGCCTCTCGAGGGGTGAAAGATGAAGCTTTCTTT
TRBJ2-7,TRBV18,few,NA,CASSSTTYEQYF,TGTGCCAGCTCATCGACTACCTACGAGCAGTACTTC
TRBJ1-5,TRBV5-1,NA,NA,CASSLDSPSNQPQHF,TGCGCCAGCAGCTTGGACAGCCCCAGCAATCAGCCCCAGCATTTT
TRBJ1-1,TRBV7-2,few,TRBD1,CASSTLQGADTEAFF,TGTGCCAGCAGCACGCTACAGGGGGCGGACACTGAAGCTTTCTTT
TRBJ2-6,TRBV29-1,NA,TRBD1,CSVGQGTGANVLTF,TGCAGCGTGGGACAGGGAACTGGGGCCAACGTCCTGACTTTC
TRBJ2-7,TRBV27,NA,TRBD1,CASSLFGTGRGYEQYF,TGTGCCAGCAGTTTATTTGGGACAGGGAGAGGCTACGAGCAGTACTTC
TRBJ1-5,TRBV27,NA,NA,CASSLGYLRPQHF,TGTGCCAGCAGTTTGGGTTACCTTAGGCCCCAGCATTTT
TRBJ1-2,TRBV10-3,NA,NA,CAINPPPTANYGYTF,TGTGCCATCAACCCCCCCCCGACAGCTAACTATGGCTACACCTTC
TRBJ2-2,TRBV28,few,TRBD2,CASRLPPGLGTGELFF,TGTGCCAGCAGGCTACCTCCGGGACTAGGCACCGGGGAGCTGTTTTTT
TRBJ2-2,TRBV9,NA,NA,CASSVVANSPGELFF,TGTGCCAGCAGCGTAGTTGCAAACTCACCCGGGGAGCTGTTTTTT
TRBJ1-1,TRBV6-1,NA,NA,CASSKFGAEAFF,TGTGCCAGCAGTAAGTTTGGTGCTGAAGCTTTCTTT
TRBJ1-1,TRBV7-9,NA,NA,CASSPGAEAFF,TGTGCCAGCAGCCCTGGGGCTGAAGCTTTCTTT
TRBJ2-7,TRBV5-1,NA,NA,CASSLFGDSVAYEQYF,TGCGCCAGCAGCTTGTTTGGTGACAGTGTCGCCTACGAGCAGTACTTC
TRBJ2-3,TRBV7-2,once,TRBD1,CASSAGTGRGDTQYF,TGTGCCAGCAGCGCCGGGACAGGGAGAGGAGATACGCAGTATTTT
TRBJ1-3,TRBV6-5,NA,NA,CASSYGNTIYF,TGTGCCAGCAGTTACGGCAACACCATATATTTT
TRBJ2-5,TRBV5-1,NA,NA,CASSLEGGETQYF,TGCGCCAGCAGCTTGGAGGGTGGAGAGACCCAGTACTTC
TRBJ2-4,TRBV11-2,NA,NA,CASSSSLVGGRAKNIQYF,TGTGCCAGCAGCTCCTCCCTCGTAGGGGGGAGAGCCAAAAACATTCAGTACTTC